The clone carrying this T cell receptor beta chain appeared many times. The antigen is not known. This sample is drawn from a study of T-cell reconstitution after alpha-beta-depleted transplantation in children. Broader study findings: It was reported that alpha-beta T cells came from several hundred expanded graft clones (about two months after transplant). Diversity and T-cell counts at one year after transplant derived mostly from new T cells. The study traced high day-60 TCRbeta diversity in some patients to surviving recipient T cells and thymic progenitors.

The TCRbeta library incorporated unique molecular identifiers. TCRdb redid the calling of the PCR reads with MiXCR, one entry per CDR3 protein. The data contain around 450,000 distinct CDR3 sequences, roughly a tenth of them seen just once; the ten biggest clones take up 2% to 2.5%. V dropped 0 bases and J dropped 4 bases, with 11 bases sitting between them. This CDR3 is 15 amino acids long. Per the germline V gene, CDR1 is SGHRS and CDR2 is YFSETQ. This TCR was sampled from a child between 2 and 9 years old with inherited bone marrow failure, due to receive a stem cell transplant. The rearrangement joins TRBV5-1 to TRBJ2-1, with a weak D call TRBD1 (6 bases). Specimen: PBMCs, collected before TCRalphabeta/CD19-depleted stem cell transplant. The CDR3 spells CASSLGTAAYNEQFF. CDR3 sequence (DNA): TGCGCCAGCAGCTTGGGGACAGCCGCTTACAATGAGCAGTTCTTC.